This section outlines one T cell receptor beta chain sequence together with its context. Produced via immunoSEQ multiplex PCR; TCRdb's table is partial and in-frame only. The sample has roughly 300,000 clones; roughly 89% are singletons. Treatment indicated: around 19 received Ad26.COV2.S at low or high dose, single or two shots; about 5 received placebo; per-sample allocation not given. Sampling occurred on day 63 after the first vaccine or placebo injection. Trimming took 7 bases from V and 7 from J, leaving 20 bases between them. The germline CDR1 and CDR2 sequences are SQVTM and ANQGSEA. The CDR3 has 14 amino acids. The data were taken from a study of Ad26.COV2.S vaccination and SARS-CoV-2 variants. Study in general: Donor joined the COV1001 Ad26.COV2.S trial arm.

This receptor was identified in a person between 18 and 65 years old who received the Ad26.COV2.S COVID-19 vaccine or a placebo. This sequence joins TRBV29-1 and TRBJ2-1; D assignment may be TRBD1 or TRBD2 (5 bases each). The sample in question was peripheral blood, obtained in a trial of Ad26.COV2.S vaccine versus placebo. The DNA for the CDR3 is TGCAGCGCCGACCCAGGGACCCCCCGGAATGAGCAGTTCTTC. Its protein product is CSADPGTPRNEQFF.